This T cell receptor (beta chain) was sequenced in a study of cytomegalovirus exposure and HLA in healthy donors. Only a few counts were recorded for this clone. Its antigen is still unknown. CDR3 length equals 15 residues. The germline V gene has CDR1 KGHSH and CDR2 LQKENI. V lost 4 bases, J lost 2 bases, and 7 bases stayed unmatched. PCR primers comprised 60 Vbeta and 13 Jbeta primers. The authors' processing: The authors later counted 70 million to 80 million unique TCR beta chains, roughly 11 million of them shared. The protocol was immunoSEQ multiplex PCR, while the TCRdb copy is restricted to in-frame clones and leaves out a portion. V and J calls and clone size are as listed in that table; D and trimming were resolved from the DNA. Of some 150,000 clones listed, roughly two thirds were seen once; the top ten hold approximately 15%. General observations from the study: Several of the most significant clusters appeared linked to common viral pathogens, based on a later analysis. Sequencing depth roughly uniform across donors was assumed in presence/absence analyses.

Material for sequencing was PBMCs. The chain links TRBV18 to TRBJ2-7, with 8 bases identical to TRBD1. This receptor was identified in a human donor in good health. The CDR3 region is CASSLGQGITYEQYF. In DNA form, the CDR3 reads TGTGCCAGCTCACTCGGACAGGGTATTACCTACGAGCAGTACTTC.